This record concerns one T cell receptor (beta chain) sequence. What it recognizes is unknown. The data were obtained in a study of T cell responses to AZD1222 COVID-19 vaccine. Germline V lookup: CDR1 SGHDT, CDR2 YYEEEE. The CDR3 runs to 15 residues. Germline trimming cut 0 bases from V and 10 bases from J; bases unmatched to any gene: 7. Using immunoSEQ multiplex PCR, the repertoire was profiled, and TCRdb retains in-frame clones only, with some absent. Found here are under 150,000 clones, 85% to 95% of them singletons; the top ten hold roughly 4.9%. General study points: Repertoire sampling happened only post peak T cell response. Baseline antibody screening turned up just a handful of seropositive AZD1222 recipients. Reportedly, close to half of spike-specific TCRs are directed against unmutated variant regions. CD4 TCRs associated with vaccination spanned spike, dominating at 160-218 and 743-854.

The sequence was obtained from an adult in good health. The material was peripheral blood, obtained on day 0 of AZD1222 vaccination. The chain carries TRBV5-6 and TRBJ1-6, with TRBD1 identical over 7 bases. Here the CDR3 reads CASSLAPTGTSPLHF. CDR3 nucleotides: TGTGCCAGCAGCTTGGCCCCGACAGGGACATCACCCCTCCACTTT.